The source of this T cell receptor beta chain is a study of T cell changes during pregnancy in multiple sclerosis. The CDR3 is 14 amino acids. V lost 8 bases and J lost 4; bases outside the gene matches: 7. CDR1 MDHEN and CDR2 SYDVKM come from the germline V gene. Sequencing was performed with immunoSEQ multiplex PCR; in TCRdb, only in-frame clones are kept and a portion is missing. The data contain some 55,000 clones, around nine tenths of them seen just once; the ten biggest clones take up roughly 5.2%. This TCR derives from a human donor whose cells served as feeder cells for cultures in a pregnancy study. The sample was peripheral blood from another person, used as feeder cells. The V call is TRBV28, the J call TRBJ1-5, with 8 bases identical to TRBD1. The CDR3 is CASEPGGRNQPQHF. The CDR3 DNA reads as TGTGCCAGCGAGCCAGGGGGCCGGAATCAGCCCCAGCATTTT.